Sequencing of this T cell receptor (beta chain) was carried out in a study of regulatory T cells in long-lasting Graves disease. Whole-study findings and limits: The persistent group shared some 2,700 public clonotypes, more than the 966 shared by new patients.

A word on this clonotype: The antigen is undetermined.

Time point described: persistent/refractory GD, antithyroid drugs over 5 years with positive TRAb. PBMC-derived RNA was used for the TCR library. Arm-PCR of CDR3 regions with iRepertoire HTBI primers generated TCR beta libraries. TCRdb used MiXCR to reprocess the multiplex PCR reads, holding one entry per CDR3 protein. The sample has around 300,000 distinct CDR3 sequences, 20% to 25% seen once; the top ten hold around three fifths. V shed 2 bases and J shed 4 bases, with 8 bases lying between them. The germline V gene has CDR1 MNHEY and CDR2 SVGAGI. The length of the CDR3 is 14 residues. Source: peripheral blood mononuclear cells (PBMCs), taken when the disease was refractory, from a patient treated with antithyroid drugs. The sequence derives from a female donor with Graves disease. This sequence joins TRBV6-5 and TRBJ1-4, with D unresolved. CDR3 sequence reads: CASSYGRNNEKLFF. The CDR3 coding sequence is TGTGCCAGCAGTTACGGGCGGAATAATGAAAAACTGTTTTTT.